These 19 T cell receptor beta chains originate from one sample sequenced in a study of blood T cells in healthy people across ages. A sample-barcoded 5' primer and a J-beta primer mix were used in a second PCR of roughly 6 to 11 cycles. One entry per CDR3 protein, called by TCRdb with MiXCR from the 5' RACE reads. The sample holds 780,000 or so distinct CDR3 sequences, 20% to 30% seen once. This same sample was also taken into another study, of T cells of mothers and their children.

The source material was blood. These receptors came from a boy aged 5 to 17 in good health.

This clonotype was detected once. The chain has TRBV4-1 and TRBJ2-5; D is possibly TRBD1 (6 bases). CDR1 is MGHRA and CDR2 is YSYEKL in the germline V gene. V dropped 3 bases and J dropped 13 bases, with 9 bases sitting between them. The CDR3 runs to 10 residues. CDR3 sequence: CASSQDSRYF. The DNA for the CDR3 is TGCGCCAGCAGCCAGGACAGTCGGTACTTC.

This clonotype has just a few counts. The chain links TRBV21-1 to TRBJ2-4; the D call TRBD2 from the table was never checked on the DNA. TRBV21-1 is noted as a pseudogene. The length of the CDR3 is 18 residues. The CDR3 DNA is TGTGCCAGCAGCGCTCAATCCGGGACTAGCGGGAGACGGGGCATTCAGTACTTC. Protein product: CASSAQSGTSGRRGIQYF.

The CDR3 region has the DNA TGCAGTGCTAGGGAACGGGTCCCACAAGAGACCCAGTACTTC. Its protein is CSARERVPQETQYF. The rearrangement joins TRBV20-1 to TRBJ2-5; D not resolved. Trimming removed 3 bases from V and 2 bases from J, with 13 bases in between. CDR1 is DFQATT, CDR2 SNEGSKA, per germline (reference sequence). The CDR3 covers 14 residues.

The gene calls are TRBV5-1 and TRBJ1-4; D is possibly TRBD1 (6 bases). The CDR3 sequence is 16 residues long. Per germline, CDR1 SGHRS and CDR2 YFSETQ. V was cut by 4 bases and J by 8 bases, with 21 bases left in between. CDR3 region: CASSPQPGEGKEKLFF. In DNA form, the CDR3 reads TGCGCCAGCAGCCCTCAACCAGGGGAAGGAAAGGAAAAACTGTTTTTT.

V and J are TRBV20-1 and TRBJ1-2; D call uncertain. CDR1 is DFQATT, CDR2 SNEGSKA, per germline (reference sequence). Between the trimmed V and J ends, which lost 1 base and 5 bases, there was a span of 11 bases. The CDR3 sequence is 13 residues long. For the CDR3, the DNA is TGCAGTGCTAGAGGGGTCCCTGTATATGGCTACACCTTC. This gives the protein CSARGVPVYGYTF.

As to this clonotype: One end of the junction varies from germline; a read error may be responsible. The CDR3 nucleotides are TGTACCAGCAGTTACTCCCGGCAGAAACACTACGAGCAGTACTTC. Protein: CTSSYSRQKHYEQYF. The chain is built from TRBV6-5 and TRBJ2-7; D call uncertain. The CDR3 spans 15 residues. Per the germline V gene, CDR1 is MNHEY and CDR2 is SVGAGI.

The J gene is TRBJ2-1, the V gene TRBV6-5; no firm D call. The CDR3 is 13 amino acids. Trimming stripped 8 bases from V and 2 bases from J, with 10 bases between. The germline V gene encodes CDR1 MNHEY and CDR2 SVGAGI. The CDR3 DNA reads TGTGCCAGCGGCCTAGGTGCCTACAATGAGCAGTTCTTC. Translating gives CASGLGAYNEQFF.

This clonotype was detected a few times. V gene TRBV19 combines with J gene TRBJ2-1; the D gene could be TRBD1 or TRBD2 (5 bases each). CDR3 size: 13 residues. The germline V gene has CDR1 LNHDA and CDR2 SQIVND (reference sequence). Trimming removed 5 bases from V and 8 bases from J, with 13 bases in between. The CDR3 protein is CASSPSMGDEQFF. The CDR3 nucleotides are TGTGCCAGTAGTCCGTCTATGGGGGATGAGCAGTTCTTC.

The chain uses TRBV3-1 and TRBJ1-5; D not certain. Germline V gives CDR1 LGHDT, CDR2 YNNKEL (reference sequence). The V gene lost 1 base and the J gene lost 7 bases, with 8 bases spanning the gap. This CDR3 has 13 residues. CDR3 nucleotides: TGTGCCAGCAGCCAAGGATGGGTGCAGCCCCAGCATTTT. Encoded protein: CASSQGWVQPQHF.

This clonotype was counted between two and nine times. The chain couples TRBV28 to TRBJ1-5; D not certain. Trimming shortened V by 7 bases and J by 0 bases, and 10 bases separated the two germline ends. In germline, CDR1 is MDHEN, CDR2 SYDVKM. The length of the CDR3 is 14 residues. The CDR3 here is CASNPYISNQPQHF. The DNA of the CDR3 is TGTGCCAGCAACCCCTATATTAGCAATCAGCCCCAGCATTTT.

As to this clonotype: This clone may be a read error of a much larger clone one base away. The chain uses TRBV7-8 and TRBJ2-1; maybe TRBD2 (6 bases). This CDR3 has 13 amino acids. CDR1 and CDR2 from the germline V gene are SGHVS and FQNEAQ. The CDR3 spells CDSSLIPGVEQFF. In DNA form, the CDR3 reads TGTGACAGCAGCTTAATCCCGGGGGTTGAGCAGTTCTTC.

The genes are TRBV24-1 and TRBJ2-2; tentative D call: TRBD1 (6 bases). V gave up 5 bases and J gave up 3 bases, with 9 bases separating them. CDR3 length: 14 amino acids. Germline V gene data show CDR1 as KGHDR and CDR2 as SFDVKD. Here the CDR3 DNA reads TGTGCCACCAGTGGGACAGCAGACACCGGGGAGCTGTTTTTT. It translates to CATSGTADTGELFF.

This chain links TRBV4-3 with TRBJ2-5; the match to TRBD1 covers 10 bases. There are 15 residues in the CDR3. V lost 4 bases and J lost 4; bases outside the gene matches: 6. From germline, CDR1 is LGHNA and CDR2 YSLEER. CDR3 sequence (DNA): TGCGCCAGCAGCCCGTTCGACAGGGGGCCAGAGACCCAGTACTTC. The encoded protein is CASSPFDRGPETQYF.

V is TRBV25-1 and J is TRBJ2-5; 9 nucleotides agree with TRBD1. TRBJ2-1 explains the end of the DNA better; the J call may be wrong. CDR3 size: 13 residues. Per the germline V gene, CDR1 is MGHDK and CDR2 is SYGVNS. The CDR3 reads CAIRDRVYNEQFF. In DNA form, the CDR3 reads TGTGCCATCCGGGACAGGGTCTACAATGAGCAGTTCTTC.

This rearrangement joins TRBV7-2 to TRBJ2-5; 11 bases agree with TRBD2. CDR3 size: 17 residues. The V gene end was trimmed by 1 base and the J gene end by 5 bases; junction bases not matched to a gene: 9. Germline V lookup: CDR1 SGHTA, CDR2 FQGNSA. In nucleotides, the CDR3 is TGTGCCAGCAGCTTAGGGTCCCTAGCGGGGGGATATGAGACCCAGTACTTC. Translated: CASSLGSLAGGYETQYF.

This sequence joins TRBV12-3 or TRBV12-4 and TRBJ2-3; D gene unclear. The CDR3 is made up of 17 amino acids. The V end lost 4 bases, the J end lost 4 bases, and 21 bases lay between the germline ends. CDR3 DNA sequence: TGTGCCAGCAGTTCCACCCTTGACATAATCGATCCAGATACGCAGTATTTT. Its protein is CASSSTLDIIDPDTQYF.

The V and J genes are TRBV20-1 and TRBJ2-1, with 7 bases fitting TRBD1. The CDR3 loop spans 14 amino acids. Germline assignment: CDR1 DFQATT and CDR2 SNEGSKA (reference sequence). Trimming removed 7 bases from V and 1 base from J; junction bases left unmatched: 7. The CDR3 nucleotides read TGCAGTGTTCCGGGACAGTTGTCCTACAATGAGCAGTTCTTC. As protein: CSVPGQLSYNEQFF.

V usage is TRBV15 and J usage is TRBJ2-3; D is unresolved. Per germline, CDR1 LNHNV and CDR2 YYDKDF (reference sequence). This CDR3 region has 14 residues. Trimming left V 5 bases short and J 4 bases short, with 13 bases between. The CDR3: CATSSLSASDTQYF. The CDR3 DNA follows: TGTGCCACCAGCTCTTTGTCGGCCTCAGATACGCAGTATTTT.

V usage is TRBV11-1 and J usage is TRBJ2-5; tentatively, D is TRBD2 (5 bases). V lost 3 bases to trimming and J lost 0 bases, with 29 bases between them. Germline V gene lookup returns CDR1 SGHAT and CDR2 FQDESV (reference sequence). This CDR3 spans 21 amino acids. CDR3 region: CASSFFSSRSTRETNQETQYF. DNA of the CDR3: TGTGCCAGCAGCTTTTTTTCGTCACGCTCAACCCGGGAAACCAACCAAGAGACCCAGTACTTC.